Here is one T cell receptor (beta chain) with its context. The antigen is unknown. The data are from a study of T cells in localized non-small cell lung cancer. The study, taken as a whole, reports: Because only a single region of the tumor was sequenced, heterogeneity remains possible. Uninvolved adjacent lung showed peak T cell clonality, exceeding tumor. Appearances in adjacent lung were noted for a median 57 of the top 100 tumor clones. Higher T cell density in the blood was associated with longer overall survival, whereas higher adjacent-lung clonality associated with shorter survival.

This CDR3 has 16 amino acids. V was clipped by 6 bases and J by 2 bases, with 18 bases between them. Germline CDR1 MGHRA, CDR2 YSYEKL. The method was immunoSEQ multiplex PCR; TCRdb's version includes in-frame clones alone and lacks a portion of them. The table includes 13,000 or so clones, around 83% detected once. The source material was peripheral blood, sampled before any cancer treatment. V usage is TRBV4-1 and J usage is TRBJ2-3; D is possibly TRBD2 (6 bases). This clonotype originated in a male donor at least 60 years old with stage III lung adenocarcinoma. The CDR3 DNA is TGCGCCAGCAGTCGATTTGGGACTTTTCTCACAGATACGCAGTATTTT. As protein: CASSRFGTFLTDTQYF.